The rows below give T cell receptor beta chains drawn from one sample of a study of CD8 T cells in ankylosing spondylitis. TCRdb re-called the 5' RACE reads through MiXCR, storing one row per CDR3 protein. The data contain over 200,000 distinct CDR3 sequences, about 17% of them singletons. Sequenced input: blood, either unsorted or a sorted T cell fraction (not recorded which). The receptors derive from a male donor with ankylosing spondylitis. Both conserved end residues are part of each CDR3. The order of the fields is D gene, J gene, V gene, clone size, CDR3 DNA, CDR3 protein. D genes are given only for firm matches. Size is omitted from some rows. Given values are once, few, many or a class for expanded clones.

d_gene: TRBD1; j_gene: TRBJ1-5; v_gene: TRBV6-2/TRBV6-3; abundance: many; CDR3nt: TGTGCCAGCAGTCGCTTCGGACAGGGAGGAGATCAGCCCCAGCATTTT; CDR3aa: CASSRFGQGGDQPQHF
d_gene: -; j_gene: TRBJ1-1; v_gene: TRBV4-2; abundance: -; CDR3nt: TGTGCCAGCAGCCAAGCGGATGAGGTTAGCACTGAAGCTTTCTTT; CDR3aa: CASSQADEVSTEAFF
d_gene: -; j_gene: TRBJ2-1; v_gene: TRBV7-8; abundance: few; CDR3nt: TGTGCCAGCAGCAGAGAGGTCCCAGGGGAGGTCTACAATGAGCAGTTCTTC; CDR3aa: CASSREVPGEVYNEQFF
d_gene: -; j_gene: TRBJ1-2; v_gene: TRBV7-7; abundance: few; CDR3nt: TGTGCTAGCAGCCCCATACAGGGTTCAGACTATGGCTACACCTTC; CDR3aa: CASSPIQGSDYGYTF
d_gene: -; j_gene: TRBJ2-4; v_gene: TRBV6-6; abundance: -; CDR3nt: TGTGCCAGCAGTCCGGGGGAGTTCTTGGACATTCAGTACTTC; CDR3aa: CASSPGEFLDIQYF
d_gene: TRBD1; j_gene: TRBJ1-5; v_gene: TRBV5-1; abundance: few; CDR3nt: TGCGCCAGCAGCTTGGCAGGGGGGAATCAGCCCCAGCATTTT; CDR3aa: CASSLAGGNQPQHF
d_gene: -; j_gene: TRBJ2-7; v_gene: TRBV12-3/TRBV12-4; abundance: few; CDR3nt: TGTGCCAGCAGTTTAGTTCTCATTTCGGGTTACGAGCAGTACTTC; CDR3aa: CASSLVLISGYEQYF
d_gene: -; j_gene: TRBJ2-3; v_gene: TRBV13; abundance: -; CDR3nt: TGTGCCAGCAGCTTAGGCGACACCCCGGGTACGCAGTATTTT; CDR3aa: CASSLGDTPGTQYF
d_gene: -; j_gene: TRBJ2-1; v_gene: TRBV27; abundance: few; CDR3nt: TGTGCCAGCAGTTTATCAGCGAAGAATGAGCAGTTCTTC; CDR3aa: CASSLSAKNEQFF
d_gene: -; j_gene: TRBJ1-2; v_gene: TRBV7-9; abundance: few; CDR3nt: TGTGCCAGCAGCTTAGTAATCTACTATGGCTACACCTTC; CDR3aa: CASSLVIYYGYTF
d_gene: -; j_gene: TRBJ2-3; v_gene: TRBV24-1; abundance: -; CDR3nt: TGTGCCACCAGTGATTACCCTACGGACAGTAACACAGATACGCAGTATTTT; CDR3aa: CATSDYPTDSNTDTQYF
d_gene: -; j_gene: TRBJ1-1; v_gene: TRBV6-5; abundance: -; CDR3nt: TGTGCCAGCAGTGGCCCAATAACTGAAGCTTTCTTT; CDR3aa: CASSGPITEAFF
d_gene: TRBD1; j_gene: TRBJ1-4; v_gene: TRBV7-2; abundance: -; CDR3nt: TGTGCCAGCAGCTATTGGACCGGGACAGGTCGGGAAAAACTGTTTTTT; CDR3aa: CASSYWTGTGREKLFF
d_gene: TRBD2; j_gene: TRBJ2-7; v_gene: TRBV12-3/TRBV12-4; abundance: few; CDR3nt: TGTGCCAGCAGTGGTTCAGGGAGGGGCGAGCAGTACTTC; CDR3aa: CASSGSGRGEQYF
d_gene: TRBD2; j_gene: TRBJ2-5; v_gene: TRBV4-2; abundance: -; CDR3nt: TGTGCCAGCAGCAACGGACCTGGGACTAGCGGAGCCCGGGGGGAGACCCAGTACTTC; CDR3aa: CASSNGPGTSGARGETQYF
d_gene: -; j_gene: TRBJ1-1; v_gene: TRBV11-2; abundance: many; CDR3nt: TGTGCCAGCAGCTTAAGTACAGGGTTTTATGAAGCTTTCTTT; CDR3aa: CASSLSTGFYEAFF
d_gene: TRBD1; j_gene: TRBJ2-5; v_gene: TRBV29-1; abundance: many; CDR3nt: TGCAGCGTTGGGGACAGGCAAGAGACCCAGTACTTC; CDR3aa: CSVGDRQETQYF
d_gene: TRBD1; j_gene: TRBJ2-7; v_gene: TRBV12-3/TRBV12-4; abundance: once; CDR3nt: TGTTCCAGCAGTTTAGGGGACAGGGATTACGAGCAGTACTTC; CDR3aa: CSSSLGDRDYEQYF
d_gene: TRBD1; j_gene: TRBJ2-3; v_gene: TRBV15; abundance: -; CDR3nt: TGTGCCACCAGCTCCGGGACAGGGGGCCTTACGCAGTATTTT; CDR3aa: CATSSGTGGLTQYF
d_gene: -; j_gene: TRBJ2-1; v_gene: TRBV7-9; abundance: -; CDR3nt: TGTGCCAGCATCCCGCCGGGCCCCTCAGGTGAGCAGTTCTTC; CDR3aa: CASIPPGPSGEQFF
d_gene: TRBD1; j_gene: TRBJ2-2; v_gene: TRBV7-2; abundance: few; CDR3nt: TGTGCCAGCAGCCGCTCACATGGGACAGGGACCGGGGAGCTGTTTTTT; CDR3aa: CASSRSHGTGTGELFF
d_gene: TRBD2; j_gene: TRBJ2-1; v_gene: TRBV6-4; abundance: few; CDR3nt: TGTGCCAGCAGTGACGGGACTAGCGGAGGCAATGAGCAGTTCTTC; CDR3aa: CASSDGTSGGNEQFF
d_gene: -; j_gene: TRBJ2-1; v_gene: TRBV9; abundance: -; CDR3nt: TGTGCCAGCAGCGTAGGTACAGGGTCTAATGAGCAGTTCTTC; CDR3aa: CASSVGTGSNEQFF
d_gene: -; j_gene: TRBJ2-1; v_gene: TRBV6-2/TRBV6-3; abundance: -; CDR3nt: TGTGCCAGCAGTCCAACCACATCCTACAATGAGCAGTTCTTC; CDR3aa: CASSPTTSYNEQFF
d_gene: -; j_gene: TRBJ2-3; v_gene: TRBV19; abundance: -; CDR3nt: TGTGCCAGTAGTATGACCCAGACTAGCACAGATACGCAGTATTTT; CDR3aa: CASSMTQTSTDTQYF
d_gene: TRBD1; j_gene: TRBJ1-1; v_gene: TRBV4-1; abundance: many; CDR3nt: TGCGCCAGCAGCCTCGGGACAGCAAACACTGAAGCTTTCTTT; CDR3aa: CASSLGTANTEAFF
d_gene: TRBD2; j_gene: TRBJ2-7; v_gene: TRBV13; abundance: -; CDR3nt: TGTGCCAGCAGCAGCCACGGGAACAGCGGGACTTACGAGCAGTACTTC; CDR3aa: CASSSHGNSGTYEQYF
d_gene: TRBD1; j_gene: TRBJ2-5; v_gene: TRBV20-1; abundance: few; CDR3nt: TGCAGTGCTTACGTCGCTCGGGACAGCCCAGAGACCCAGTACTTC; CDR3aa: CSAYVARDSPETQYF
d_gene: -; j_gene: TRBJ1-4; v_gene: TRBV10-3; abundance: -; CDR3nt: TGTGCCATCAGAACGCGAGGGGACCCCGGGGAAAATCGGCTGTTTTTT; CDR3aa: CAIRTRGDPGENRLFF
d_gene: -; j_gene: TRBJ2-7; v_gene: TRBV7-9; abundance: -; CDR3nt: TGTGCCAGCAGCAACCCTGACAGCCAAAAGCCCTACGAGCAGTACTTC; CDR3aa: CASSNPDSQKPYEQYF
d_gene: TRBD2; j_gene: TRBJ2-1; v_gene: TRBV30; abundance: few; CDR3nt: TGTGCCTACCTACGTAGCGGGTACGGAGAGCAGTTCTTC; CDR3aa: CAYLRSGYGEQFF
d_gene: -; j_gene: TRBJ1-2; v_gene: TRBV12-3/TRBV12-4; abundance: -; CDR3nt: TGTGCCAGCACCCTAGGTGGAGGCGGCTACACCTTC; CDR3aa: CASTLGGGGYTF
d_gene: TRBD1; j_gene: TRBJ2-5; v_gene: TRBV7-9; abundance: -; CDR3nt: TGTGCCAGCAGCCCTGGGACAGAAGGGGAGACCCAGTACTTC; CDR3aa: CASSPGTEGETQYF
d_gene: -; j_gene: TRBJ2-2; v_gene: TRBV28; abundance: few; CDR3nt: TGTGCCAGCAGCCAAGACGGCACGAACACCGGGGAGCTGTTTTTT; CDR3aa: CASSQDGTNTGELFF
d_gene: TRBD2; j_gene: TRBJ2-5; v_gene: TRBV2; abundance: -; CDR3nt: TGTGCCAGCACCCCCCCCGGGGGGGGCCAAGAGACCCAGTACTTC; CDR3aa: CASTPPGGGQETQYF
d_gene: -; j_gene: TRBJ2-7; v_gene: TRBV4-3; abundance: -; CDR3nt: TGCGCCAGCAGCCAAGAGTGGACTAACTACGAGCAGTACTTC; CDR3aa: CASSQEWTNYEQYF
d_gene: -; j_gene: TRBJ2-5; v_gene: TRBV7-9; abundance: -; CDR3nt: TGTGCCAGCAGCCCCGGAGGAGTTCCTGGAGTGGAGACCCAGTACTTC; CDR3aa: CASSPGGVPGVETQYF
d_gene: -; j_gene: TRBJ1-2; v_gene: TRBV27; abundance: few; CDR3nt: TGTGCCAGCAGTTTATCCCCTAACTATGGCTACACCTTC; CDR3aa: CASSLSPNYGYTF
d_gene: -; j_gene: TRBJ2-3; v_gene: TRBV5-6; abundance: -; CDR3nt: TGTGCCAGCAGCTTGTCGGCTAGCGGCACAGATACGCAGTATTTT; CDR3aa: CASSLSASGTDTQYF
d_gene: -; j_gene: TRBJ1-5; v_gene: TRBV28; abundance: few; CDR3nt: TGTGCCAGCAGTTTAGTTTGGCAGGGGAATCAGCCCCAGCATTTT; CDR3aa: CASSLVWQGNQPQHF
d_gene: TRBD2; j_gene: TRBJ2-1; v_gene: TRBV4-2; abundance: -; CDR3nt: TGTGCCAGCAGCCAAGACGGGACTAGCGGCTACAATGAGCAGTTCTTC; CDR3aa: CASSQDGTSGYNEQFF
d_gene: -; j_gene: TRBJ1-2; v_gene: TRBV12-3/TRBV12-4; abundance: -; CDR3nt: TGTGCCAGCAGTTCGACAAACGCTAACTATGGCTACACCTTC; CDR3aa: CASSSTNANYGYTF
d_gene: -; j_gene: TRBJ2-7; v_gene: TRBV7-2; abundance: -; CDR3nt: TGTGCCAGCAGCTTATCGGACCAAGCCTACGAGCAGTACTTC; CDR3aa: CASSLSDQAYEQYF
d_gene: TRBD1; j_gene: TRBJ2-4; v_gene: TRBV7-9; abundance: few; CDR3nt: TGTGCCAGCAGCTTACCCGACGGACAGGGTACAAACATTCAGTACTTC; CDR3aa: CASSLPDGQGTNIQYF
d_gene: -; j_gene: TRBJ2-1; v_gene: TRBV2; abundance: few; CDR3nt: TGTGCCAGCAGTGAATCTGGCGGTGAGCAGTTCTTC; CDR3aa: CASSESGGEQFF
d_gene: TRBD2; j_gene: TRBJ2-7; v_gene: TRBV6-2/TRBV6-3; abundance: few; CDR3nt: TGTGCCAGCAGTTTCAAAGCGGGGGCGAGCTCCTACGAGCAGTACTTC; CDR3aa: CASSFKAGASSYEQYF
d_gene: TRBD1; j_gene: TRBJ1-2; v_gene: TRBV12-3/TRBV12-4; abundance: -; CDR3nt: TGTGCCAGCGGAGCAGCGCCAGGGGGCAACTATGGCTACACCTTC; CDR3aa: CASGAAPGGNYGYTF
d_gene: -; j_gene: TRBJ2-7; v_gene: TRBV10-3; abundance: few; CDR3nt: TGTGCCATCAGTGAGCAGTCCCAGGGGTACGAGCAGTACTTC; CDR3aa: CAISEQSQGYEQYF
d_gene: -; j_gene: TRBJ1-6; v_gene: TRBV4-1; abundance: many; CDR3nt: TGCGCCAGCAGCCAAGATATGGGGTATCAACCCCTCCACTTT; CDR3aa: CASSQDMGYQPLHF
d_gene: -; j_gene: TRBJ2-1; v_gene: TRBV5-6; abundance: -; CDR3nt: TGTGCCAGCAGCTACGGACAGCTTACCTACAATGAGCAGTTCTTC; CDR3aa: CASSYGQLTYNEQFF
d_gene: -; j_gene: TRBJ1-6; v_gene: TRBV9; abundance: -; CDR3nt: TGTGCCAGCAGCGACCAGGGGTCCTATAATTCACCCCTCCACTTT; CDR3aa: CASSDQGSYNSPLHF